This TCR beta chain was identified in a study of cytomegalovirus exposure and HLA in healthy donors. Researchers ran the PCR with 60 Vbeta and 13 Jbeta primers. Data came from immunoSEQ multiplex PCR; TCRdb stores just in-frame clones and leaves some out. In the table there are about 170,000 clones, around three quarters of which are singletons. The length of the CDR3 is 15 residues. Trimming at V came to 0 bases and at J to 4 bases, leaving 4 bases not matched to a gene. CDR1 and CDR2 from the germline V gene are SGDLS and YYNGEE. This clone was seen once. The V call is TRBV9, the J call TRBJ2-1; 7 nucleotides agree with TRBD2. The sequenced material came from PBMCs. This TCR derives from a woman aged 30 to 39 in good health and CMV-seropositive. The CDR3 DNA sequence: TGTGCCAGCAGCGTAGAGGGACTACCATACAATGAGCAGTTCTTC. It encodes CASSVEGLPYNEQFF. Full variable domain (rest looked up from reference TRBV9 and TRBJ2-1): DSGVTQTPKHLITATGQRVTLRCSPRSGDLSVYWYQQSLDQGLQFLIQYYNGEERAKGNILERFSAQQFPDLHSELNLSSLELGDSALYFCASSVEGLPYNEQFFGPGTRLTVL.